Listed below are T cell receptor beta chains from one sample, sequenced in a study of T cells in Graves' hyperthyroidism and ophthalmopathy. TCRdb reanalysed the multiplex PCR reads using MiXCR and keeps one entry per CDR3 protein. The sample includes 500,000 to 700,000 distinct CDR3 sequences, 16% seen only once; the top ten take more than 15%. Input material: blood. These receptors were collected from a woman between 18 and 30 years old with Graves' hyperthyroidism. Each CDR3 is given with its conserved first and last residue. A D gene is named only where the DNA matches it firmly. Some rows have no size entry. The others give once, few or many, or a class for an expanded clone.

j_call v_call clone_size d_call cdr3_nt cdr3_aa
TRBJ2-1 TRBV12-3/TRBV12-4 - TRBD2 TGTGCCAGCGGTCCAAGGACTAGCAGCTACAATGAGCAGTTCTTC CASGPRTSSYNEQFF
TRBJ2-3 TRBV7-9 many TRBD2 TGTGCCAGCAGTTTAGCGGGGAGCACAGATACGCAGTATTTT CASSLAGSTDTQYF
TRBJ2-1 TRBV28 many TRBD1 TGTGCCAGCAGTCGACAGGGGGTCTACAATGAGCAGTTCTTC CASSRQGVYNEQFF
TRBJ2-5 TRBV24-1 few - TGTGCCACCAGTGATTCGTTACGGCCCCAAGAGACCCAGTACTTC CATSDSLRPQETQYF
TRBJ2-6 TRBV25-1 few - TGTGCCAGCAGTGCTAACTCTGGGGCCAACGTCCTGACTTTC CASSANSGANVLTF
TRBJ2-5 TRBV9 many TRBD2 TGTGCCAGCAGCGTAGCCATCGGGGGGGCCGGTGAGACCCAGTACTTC CASSVAIGGAGETQYF
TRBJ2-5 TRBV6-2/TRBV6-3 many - TGTGCCAGCAGTTACTCCGATGTGGAGACCCAGTACTTC CASSYSDVETQYF
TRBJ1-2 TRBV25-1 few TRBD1 TGTGCCAGCAGTGAGACCTTGGGACAGGGCAGATACACCTTC CASSETLGQGRYTF
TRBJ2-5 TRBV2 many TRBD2 TGTGCCAGCAGTTGGACTAGCGGGAGAGAGACCCAGTACTTC CASSWTSGRETQYF
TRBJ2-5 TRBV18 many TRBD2 TGTGCCAGCTCACCATTGCAGGGAGGGTACCAAGAGACCCAGTACTTC CASSPLQGGYQETQYF